This paragraph reports one TCR beta chain. The antigen this receptor binds is unknown. The input lacks base qualities; no much larger clone sits a single base away. This sample is drawn from a study of blood T cell repertoires in COVID-19 (dated by TCRdb to 2020 to 2021). For context, the study as a whole: Samples covering the acute and convalescent phases of COVID-19 were provided by collaborators in the United States, Italy and Spain. The prospective study material was composed of cDNA or gDNA derived from T cells, B-cell-depleted T cells, or PBMCs. A freely available public database, intended as a resource for researchers studying the immune response to SARS-CoV-2, is where the repertoires were released. Subjects who had been exposed to COVID-19, were actively infected with it, or had recovered from it provided the deeply sampled blood TCRbeta repertoires that made up the dataset. The samples were drawn from two sources: the first 160 participants of the ongoing ImmuneRACE study, and about 1,300 subjects contributed by 6 global collaborators. Nearly every sample came with metadata listing a de-identified subject ID, COVID-19 status, age in years and sex. Where HLA class I and class II types were available, the types were taken from metadata supplied by the sample provider, not from assay-based typing.

Here is what the overall study found, with its caveats: The amount of clinical and demographic metadata varied by source and participant and was provided uncurated.

As encoded in the germline V gene, CDR1 is SGHAT while CDR2 is FQNNGV. Trimming at the junction amounts to 1 base on V and 2 bases on J, and the germline ends lie 18 bases apart. The CDR3 measures 18 amino acids from cysteine to phenylalanine. The entry retains the CDR3 DNA only, 54 bases that are in frame from base 1. The collaborating institutions used their own protocols to collect whole blood in K2EDTA tubes. Collaborator samples were shipped for TCRbeta analysis as frozen whole blood, isolated PBMCs, or DNA extracted from either sample type. TCRbeta CDR3 regions were amplified from genomic DNA using the immunoSEQ Assay, a bias-controlled multiplex PCR. The paper's processing steps were these. Nucleated cell counts per sample were estimated from amplification of reference gene primers within the assay. Sequence reads were collapsed and filtered to measure the absolute abundance of every unique TCRbeta CDR3 rearrangement. For each sample, productive Simpson clonality was calculated as the square root of Simpson's diversity index across productive rearrangements. Drawn from immuneACCESS, this table holds only the in-frame rearrangements with V and J called that TCRdb kept. Clones are partly lost; checked studies trace under half to an unresolved V gene and leave the rest unexplained. V, J and clone size are those of that table, while D and trimming were read from the DNA. The sample data list about 270,000 clones, and over 70% of these were observed just once. The top ten clonotypes cover 8% to 9.5% of the sample.

In this chain, TRBV11-2 is recombined with TRBJ2-1, with a weak D call of TRBD2 (6 bases match). The sample taken for sequencing was peripheral blood. The clonotype was recovered from a human donor in a cohort sampled during active COVID-19. The CDR3 region reads CASSLGSSAIVTYNEQFF. Here is the DNA: TGTGCCAGCAGCTTAGGTTCTAGCGCGATTGTTACCTACAATGAGCAGTTCTTC.